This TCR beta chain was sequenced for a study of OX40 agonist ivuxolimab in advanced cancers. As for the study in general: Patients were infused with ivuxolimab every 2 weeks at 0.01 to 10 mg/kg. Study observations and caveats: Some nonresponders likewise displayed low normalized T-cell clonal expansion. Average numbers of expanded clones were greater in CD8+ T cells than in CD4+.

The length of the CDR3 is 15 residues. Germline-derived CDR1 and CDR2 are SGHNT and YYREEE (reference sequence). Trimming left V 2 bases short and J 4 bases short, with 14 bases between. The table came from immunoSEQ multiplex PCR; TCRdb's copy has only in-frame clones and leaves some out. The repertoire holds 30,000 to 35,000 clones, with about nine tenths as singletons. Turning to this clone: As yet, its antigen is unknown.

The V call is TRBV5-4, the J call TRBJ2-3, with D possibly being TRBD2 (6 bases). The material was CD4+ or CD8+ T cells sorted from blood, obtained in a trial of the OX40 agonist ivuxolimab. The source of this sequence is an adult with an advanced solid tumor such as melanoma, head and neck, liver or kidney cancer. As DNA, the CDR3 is TGTGCCAGCAGCTTCAAGGGCCGGGACTCAGATACGCAGTATTTT. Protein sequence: CASSFKGRDSDTQYF.